The present T cell receptor beta chain was sequenced within a study of shared clonotypes between healthy human individuals. Study as a whole: In total, the donors were two women and a few men aged 18 to 49.

Assay used: immunoSEQ multiplex PCR; TCRdb lists only in-frame clones, some missing. The sample consists of about 380,000 clones, just over 95% of them appearing once. V shed 0 bases and J 5 bases; nucleotides not matched to a gene: 8. CDR3 length: 16 amino acids. Germline values: CDR1 SGDLS, CDR2 YYNGEE. The rearrangement joins TRBV9 to TRBJ2-7; 10 bases are shared with TRBD2. Sequences were obtained from memory CD8+ T cells sorted from blood. Subset meaning: CD45RO+ cells pooled with CCR7-negative TemRA cells. This TCR derives from a man aged 25 to 40 in good health. The CDR3 reads CASSVEAGGPSHEQYF. The CDR3 DNA is TGTGCCAGCAGCGTAGAAGCGGGAGGGCCGAGCCACGAGCAGTACTTC.